Each of the 32 T cell receptor beta chains below was sequenced from the same sample in a study of CD8 T cells in ankylosing spondylitis. TCRdb re-analysed the 5' RACE reads in MiXCR, keeping a single row per CDR3 protein. The sample has about 160,000 distinct CDR3 sequences; under 45% are singletons. Sequenced material: synovial fluid, either unsorted or a sorted T cell fraction (not recorded which). The receptor set was obtained from a male donor with ankylosing spondylitis.

This clonotype was detected only a few times. The chain links TRBV28 to TRBJ1-5; perhaps TRBD1 as D (6 bases). V lost 6 bases and J lost 5, with 20 bases in between. The CDR3 extends over 16 amino acids. Germline loops: CDR1 MDHEN, CDR2 SYDVKM. This CDR3 is CASRALQGSSDQPQHF. The CDR3 bases are TGTGCCAGCAGGGCGCTACAGGGTAGTTCGGATCAGCCCCAGCATTTT. The full variable domain, rest sourced from reference TRBV28 and TRBJ1-5, is DVKVTQSSRYLVKRTGEKVFLECVQDMDHENMFWYRQDPGLGLRLIYFSYDVKMKEKGDIPEGYSVSREKKERFSLILESASTNQTSMYLCASRALQGSSDQPQHFGDGTRLSIL.

V is TRBV4-3 and J is TRBJ2-2; D is unresolved. The CDR3 totals 12 residues. The V end lost 3 bases, the J end lost 1 base, and 0 bases lay between the germline ends. Per the germline V gene, CDR1 is LGHNA and CDR2 is YSLEER. DNA of the CDR3: TGCGCCAGCAGCCAGAACACCGGGGAGCTGTTTTTT. The encoded protein is CASSQNTGELFF.

This chain connects TRBV5-1 to TRBJ1-5, with D perhaps TRBD1 (5 bases). Between the trimmed V and J ends, which lost 2 bases and 6 bases, there was a span of 9 bases. Germline V lookup: CDR1 SGHRS, CDR2 YFSETQ. The CDR3 contains 13 residues. This CDR3 reads CASSLTGAQPQHF. CDR3 coding DNA: TGCGCCAGCAGCTTAACAGGTGCTCAGCCCCAGCATTTT.

This clonotype has just a few counts. This chain connects TRBV4-3 to TRBJ2-7; no reliable D call. The CDR3 runs 16 residues. The germline V gene has CDR1 LGHNA and CDR2 YSLEER. Trimming removed 0 bases from V and 0 bases from J, with 12 bases in between. CDR3 region: CASSQEGPSLSYEQYF. The CDR3 DNA follows: TGCGCCAGCAGCCAAGAAGGTCCGTCCCTCTCCTACGAGCAGTACTTC.

This clonotype has just a few counts. The chain combines TRBV7-9 with TRBJ2-7; D gene uncertain. Germline CDR1 and CDR2: SEHNR and FQNEAQ (reference sequence). The length of the CDR3 is 16 residues. The V and J ends lost 0 bases and 0 bases respectively, with 12 bases between them. The CDR3 DNA sequence: TGTGCCAGCAGCTTAGCGTTTGGGGTTACCTCCTACGAGCAGTACTTC. It yields the protein CASSLAFGVTSYEQYF.

The chain recombines TRBV7-9 with TRBJ2-7; 8 positions match TRBD1. The CDR3 sequence is 15 residues long. After removal of 5 bases from V and 2 bases from J, the junction contained 8 bases not matched to a gene. The germline V gene encodes CDR1 SEHNR and CDR2 FQNEAQ (reference sequence). CDR3 residues: CASSRDRLATYEQYF. The CDR3 region has the DNA TGTGCCAGCAGCCGGGACAGGCTGGCCACCTACGAGCAGTACTTC. The full variable domain, in which reference TRBV7-9 and TRBJ2-7 provide the parts outside the CDR3, is DTGVSQNPRHKITKRGQNVTFRCDPISEHNRLYWYRQTLGQGPEFLTYFQNEAQLEKSRLLSDRFSAERPKGSFSTLEIQRTEQGDSAMYLCASSRDRLATYEQYFGPGTRLTVT.

The chain couples TRBV4-1 to TRBJ1-2; perhaps TRBD1 as D (5 bases). The germline V gene encodes CDR1 MGHRA and CDR2 YSYEKL. V was clipped by 0 bases and J by 3 bases, with 17 bases between them. The CDR3 is 17 amino acids. The CDR3 sequence: CASSQDRTGEGYYGYTF. CDR3 in DNA: TGCGCCAGCAGCCAAGACCGCACGGGGGAGGGGTACTATGGCTACACCTTC.

By share of the sample, this clonotype is medium-sized. The V gene is TRBV28, the J gene TRBJ2-5; TRBD1 is a possible D gene (5 bases). V lost 10 bases to trimming and J lost 0 bases, with 15 bases between them. This CDR3 contains 14 residues. Germline CDR1 and CDR2: MDHEN and SYDVKM. CDR3 in amino acids: CATWTYSHQETQYF. CDR3 nucleotides: TGTGCCACCTGGACATACTCGCACCAAGAGACCCAGTACTTC.

V gene TRBV30 combines with J gene TRBJ1-1, with D maybe TRBD1 (5 bases). Germline V lookup: CDR1 GTSNPN, CDR2 SVGIG (reference sequence). Between the trimmed V and J ends, which lost 4 bases and 6 bases, there was a span of 18 bases. The CDR3 loop spans 14 amino acids. The CDR3 here is CAWTSGSGGPEAFF. DNA of the CDR3: TGTGCCTGGACCTCAGGGTCCGGTGGTCCTGAAGCTTTCTTT.

This chain joins TRBV12-3 or TRBV12-4 and TRBJ2-4; D is unresolved. CDR3 length: 15 amino acids. Trimming took 5 bases from V and 0 from J, leaving 11 bases between them. DNA for the CDR3: TGTGCCAGCAGTCGCCTTTGGGTAGCCAAAAACATTCAGTACTTC. Its translation: CASSRLWVAKNIQYF.

The V and J genes are TRBV5-1 and TRBJ1-1; D gene uncertain. This CDR3 is 13 amino acids long. Germline lookup yields CDR1 SGHRS and CDR2 YFSETQ. V lost 3 bases, J lost 9 bases, and 15 bases lay in between. The CDR3 DNA reads as TGCGCCAGCAGCTGGCTTGGTGCCGCCCAAGCTTTCTTT. Its translation is CASSWLGAAQAFF. The complete variable domain, with remaining parts taken from reference TRBV5-1 and TRBJ1-1, reads KAGVTQTPRYLIKTRGQQVTLSCSPISGHRSVSWYQQTPGQGLQFLFEYFSETQRNKGNFPGRFSGRQFSNSRSEMNVSTLELGDSALYLCASSWLGAAQAFFGQGTRLTVV.

The chain has TRBV28 and TRBJ1-5; TRBD1 might be the D (5 bases). V was pared by 4 bases and J by 5 bases, with 12 bases between. The CDR3 extends over 14 amino acids. The germline V gene encodes CDR1 MDHEN and CDR2 SYDVKM. Written as DNA, the CDR3 is TGTGCCAGCAGTTCGACAGAAAACCATCAGCCCCAGCATTTT. Its translation: CASSSTENHQPQHF.

The J gene is TRBJ2-1, the V gene TRBV12-3 or TRBV12-4; D is perhaps TRBD2 (6 bases). The CDR3 totals 13 residues. V lost 6 bases to trimming and J lost 8 bases, with 14 bases between them. Here the CDR3 DNA reads TGTGCCAGCAGCCAGACTAGTCTGGATGAGCAGTTCTTC. Its translation is CASSQTSLDEQFF.

The chain carries TRBV11-2 and TRBJ1-1, with unresolved D. Germline V gene data show CDR1 as SGHAT and CDR2 as FQNNGV. Trimming took off 1 base at V and 6 bases at J, with 18 bases between the two ends. There are 16 residues in the CDR3. CDR3 bases: TGTGCCAGCAGCTTAGCCACGGACGGCCGATCTGCTGAAGCTTTCTTT. Translated, it gives CASSLATDGRSAEAFF.

V usage is TRBV10-3 and J usage is TRBJ2-1, with D hard to call. V dropped 11 bases and J dropped 1 base, with 15 bases sitting between them. The CDR3 is 14 residues long. The germline V gene encodes CDR1 ENHRY and CDR2 SYGVKD. The CDR3 bases are TGTGCCGTTAGCTCCTACCGTTCCTACAATGAGCAGTTCTTC. This sequence encodes CAVSSYRSYNEQFF.

Note on this clonotype: Its ends do not fully match the called genes, so a read error is possible. The chain links TRBV29-1 to TRBJ2-3, with 10 positions matching TRBD2. The CDR3 totals 17 residues. CDR1 and CDR2 from the germline V gene are SQVTM and ANQGSEA. CDR3 sequence (DNA): TGCGGCGTTGATTCCCTAGCGGGGGCGTCCTCCCCAAATACGCAGTATTTT. Its translation: CGVDSLAGASSPNTQYF.

This chain joins TRBV5-6 and TRBJ2-7; 12 bases map to TRBD2. The ends lost 0 bases at V and 4 bases at J; junction bases unmatched: 17. The CDR3 contains 20 residues. Germline CDR1 reads SGHDT; CDR2 reads YYEEEE. CDR3 sequence: CASSLDPLKKTSGGPYEQYF. CDR3 nucleotide sequence: TGTGCCAGCAGCTTGGACCCACTGAAAAAGACTAGCGGGGGTCCTTACGAGCAGTACTTC.

The CDR3 region has the DNA TGCGCCAGCAGCTTCTACCAAGAGACCCAGTACTTC. Residues: CASSFYQETQYF. This sequence joins TRBV5-1 and TRBJ2-5; D is undetermined. Germline values: CDR1 SGHRS, CDR2 YFSETQ. V was shortened by 2 bases and J by 0 bases, with 2 bases between the two germline ends. This CDR3 has 12 amino acids.

The rearrangement uses TRBV4-2 and TRBJ2-3; D tentatively fits TRBD1 or TRBD2 (5 bases each). Germline V gene lookup returns CDR1 LGHNA and CDR2 YNFKEQ. This CDR3 is built from 16 residues. V was clipped by 0 bases and J by 1 base, with 11 bases between them. CDR3 DNA: TGTGCCAGCAGCCAAGATGGGGGTGCGGGCACAGATACGCAGTATTTT. Its protein is CASSQDGGAGTDTQYF.

The chain couples TRBV28 to TRBJ2-7; possibly TRBD1 or TRBD2 for D (5 bases each). The CDR3 sequence is 13 residues long. Germline V lookup: CDR1 MDHEN, CDR2 SYDVKM. The V end lost 5 bases, the J end lost 5 bases, and 13 bases lay between the germline ends. CDR3 DNA: TGTGCCAGCAGTCCGTTACCGGGACACGAGCAGTACTTC. Residues: CASSPLPGHEQYF.

This clonotype was detected only a few times. The chain joins TRBV9 to TRBJ2-4; 10 nucleotides match TRBD1. Unmatched junction bases numbered 9, after V lost 3 bases and J lost 0 bases. Germline V gene sequence: CDR1 SGDLS, CDR2 YYNGEE. This CDR3 is built from 18 residues. CDR3 DNA sequence: TGTGCCAGCAGCGAAGGGACAGGGGTTTTCCTAGCCAAAAACATTCAGTACTTC. As protein: CASSEGTGVFLAKNIQYF.

This clonotype was recorded at least ten times. The chain uses TRBV6-4 and TRBJ2-1, with TRBD2 identical over 9 bases. The CDR3 length is 14 residues. The germline gives CDR1 MRHNA, CDR2 SNTAGT. V lost 3 bases, J lost 5 bases, and 2 bases stayed unmatched. The CDR3 loop is CASSERGGHNEQFF. Written as DNA, the CDR3 is TGTGCCAGCAGTGAGCGGGGGGGCCACAATGAGCAGTTCTTC.

This chain links TRBV7-6 with TRBJ2-7; no clear D gene. This CDR3 has 13 amino acids. Trimming took off 0 bases at V and 4 bases at J, with 7 bases between the two ends. Germline V gene sequence: CDR1 SGHVS, CDR2 FNYEAQ. CDR3 nucleotides: TGTGCCAGCAGCTTAGCCCCTATATACGAGCAGTACTTC. Translated: CASSLAPIYEQYF. The full variable domain, its missing parts supplied by reference TRBV7-6 and TRBJ2-7, is GAGVSQSPRYKVTKRGQDVALRCDPISGHVSLYWYRQALGQGPEFLTYFNYEAQQDKSGLPNDRFSAERPEGSISTLTIQRTEQRDSAMYRCASSLAPIYEQYFGPGTRLTVT.

This clonotype turned up a few times. The chain combines TRBV3-1 with TRBJ2-1, with 13 bases identical to TRBD2. V trimming: 1 base; J trimming: 4 bases; junction bases outside the gene matches: 1. This CDR3 has 16 amino acids. CDR1 LGHDT and CDR2 YNNKEL come from the germline V gene (reference sequence). Here the CDR3 reads CASSQGLAGGYNEQFF. CDR3 sequence (DNA): TGTGCCAGCAGCCAAGGACTAGCGGGGGGATACAATGAGCAGTTCTTC.

This clonotype has just a few counts. The rearrangement joins TRBV11-2 to TRBJ1-2; no clear D gene. The CDR3 sequence is 14 residues long. Looked up from germline, CDR1 is SGHAT and CDR2 is FQNNGV. The V gene lost 3 bases and the J gene lost 3 bases, with 11 bases spanning the gap. DNA for the CDR3: TGTGCCAGCAGCTTCCTTCTACCTGACTATGGCTACACCTTC. It encodes CASSFLLPDYGYTF.

This chain joins TRBV4-2 and TRBJ2-3; 8 bases fit TRBD2. V shed 0 bases and J 6 bases; nucleotides not matched to a gene: 11. Germline CDR1 LGHNA, CDR2 YNFKEQ. This CDR3 contains 17 residues. In DNA, the CDR3 is TGTGCCAGCAGCCAAGAAGGCGGGAGGCCCGCAGGGGATACGCAGTATTTT. It yields the protein CASSQEGGRPAGDTQYF.

Turning to this clonotype: A much larger clone lies one base from this, so it may be a read error. The genes are TRBV14 and TRBJ2-7; D gene ambiguous. Trimming removed 0 bases from V and 3 bases from J, with 9 bases in between. The CDR3 has 14 amino acids. Germline CDR1 is SGHDN and CDR2 is FVKESK. The CDR3 reads CASSQDRRSYEQYF. In DNA, the CDR3 is TGTGCCAGCAGCCAAGACAGACGGAGCTACGAGCAGTACTTC.

CDR3 in amino acids: CASRVTSGRGFEQYF. In DNA, the CDR3 is TGTGCCAGCAGAGTCACTAGCGGCAGGGGGTTCGAGCAGTACTTC. The chain recombines TRBV28 with TRBJ2-7, with a weak D call TRBD2 (8 bases). This CDR3 is 15 amino acids long. Trimming took off 6 bases at V and 6 bases at J, with 21 bases between the two ends. The germline CDR1 and CDR2 sequences are MDHEN and SYDVKM.

The chain has TRBV23-1 and TRBJ2-5, with D unresolved. TRBV23-1 is an open reading frame whose function is uncertain. Trimming pared 1 base from V and 0 bases from J, leaving 6 bases between. This CDR3 has 14 amino acids. The CDR3 region has the DNA TGCGCCAGCAGTCAATTTACAGACCAAGAGACCCAGTACTTC. Its translation: CASSQFTDQETQYF.

This chain links TRBV12-3 or TRBV12-4 with TRBJ1-1; tentatively, D is TRBD1 (6 bases). V was clipped by 6 bases and J by 0 bases, with 14 bases between them. CDR3 size: 15 residues. CDR3 DNA sequence: TGTGCCAGCAGCCGGGGACAACGCCTGAACACTGAAGCTTTCTTT. Translated: CASSRGQRLNTEAFF.

The CDR3 coding sequence is TGTGCCAGTAGTATCCCGCAGATGAACACTGAAGCTTTCTTT. Translating it yields CASSIPQMNTEAFF. The chain employs TRBV19 and TRBJ1-1, with no clear D. V was shortened by 3 bases and J by 0 bases, with 8 bases between the two germline ends. Germline V gene data show CDR1 as LNHDA and CDR2 as SQIVND (reference sequence). The CDR3 runs to 14 residues. Drawing the rest from reference TRBV19 and TRBJ1-1, the complete variable domain is DGGITQSPKYLFRKEGQNVTLSCEQNLNHDAMYWYRQDPGQGLRLIYYSQIVNDFQKGDIAEGYSVSREKKESFPLTVTSAQKNPTAFYLCASSIPQMNTEAFFGQGTRLTVV.

This clonotype has only a few counts. The chain has TRBV27 and TRBJ1-1; TRBD1 matches 7 bases. CDR3 length: 14 residues. V lost 5 bases and J lost 4; bases outside the gene matches: 7. Germline CDR1 reads MNHEY; CDR2 reads SMNVEV (reference sequence). The CDR3 DNA sequence: TGTGCCAGCAGTATCAGGGGGGGTTCCACTGAAGCTTTCTTT. Encoded protein: CASSIRGGSTEAFF.